This TCR beta chain came from a study of blood T cell repertoires in COVID-19 (dated by TCRdb to about 2020). Regarding the complete study: Collaborator samples came from the United States, Italy and Spain and covered acute and convalescent phases of COVID-19. The prospective study material was composed of cDNA or gDNA derived from T cells, B-cell-depleted T cells, or PBMCs. Deeply sampled blood TCRbeta repertoires from subjects exposed to, actively infected with, or recovered from COVID-19 were included in the dataset. The repertoires were released in a freely available public database meant as a resource for research on the immune response to SARS-CoV-2. The samples were drawn from two sources: the first 160 participants of the ongoing ImmuneRACE study, and 950 to 1,500 subjects contributed by 6 global collaborators. Nearly every sample came with metadata listing a de-identified subject ID, COVID-19 status, age in years and sex. HLA class I and class II types, where available, came from metadata supplied by the sample provider rather than from assay-based typing. On the study overall, not on this receptor specifically: The quantity of clinical and demographic metadata differed by source and by participant and was supplied without curation.

Trimming takes 5 bases off V and 9 bases off J; junction bases not matched to a gene: 8. The CDR3 goes from the cysteine to the phenylalanine over 14 residues. Of all the DNA, just the CDR3 is kept, 42 bases in frame from base 1. The germline V gene (reference sequence) supplies CDR1 MNHEY and CDR2 SMNVEV. As concerns this clone: The clone's antigen remains unknown. No much larger clonotype is one base removed from it; base qualities were not supplied.

TCRbeta CDR3 regions were amplified from genomic DNA using the immunoSEQ Assay, a bias-controlled multiplex PCR. As for the original processing: The number of nucleated cells in each sample was estimated from the amplification of reference gene primers within the assay. To quantify the absolute abundance of each unique TCRbeta CDR3 rearrangement, sequence reads were collapsed and filtered. For each sample, productive Simpson clonality was calculated as the square root of Simpson's diversity index over productive rearrangements. The table comes from immuneACCESS by way of TCRdb, which keeps in-frame sequences with V and J called. Part of the clones is missing from these tables; in studies checked, under half for an unresolved V gene and the rest for unknown reasons. The V and J calls and clone size come from that table; D and trimming were worked out from the DNA. The sample table lists 300,000 to 400,000 clones, approximately 81% of them with a count of one. Clones ranked in the top ten supply over 1.5% of the sample.

Enrolling through a virtual design, the prospective study's participants ranged in age from about 18 to 89 years and lived across roughly 23 United States geographic areas. In the prospective study, participants were assigned to cohorts based on the clinical history participants reported in a screening survey and a study questionnaire. A participant counted as exposed if, within 2 weeks of entering the study, that participant had been in contact with someone who had a PCR-confirmed or clinician-diagnosed COVID-19 case. Mobile phlebotomists in the prospective study collected whole blood, serum and a nasopharyngeal or oropharyngeal swab from every participant. Participants in the prospective study had the option to provide additional blood draws and questionnaires over a 2-month period. Before DNA extraction, blood samples from the prospective study were shipped at room temperature or frozen.

The sequence came from a woman in her twenties or thirties who had been exposed to COVID-19. The chain joins TRBV27 to TRBJ2-1, with TRBD2 identical over 9 junction bases. The sequencing input was PBMCs or T cells enriched from blood (not recorded which). The CDR3: CASSGREGLGEQFF. The base sequence is TGTGCCAGCAGTGGGCGGGAGGGCCTTGGTGAGCAGTTCTTC.